This TCR beta chain appears in the sequencing data of a study of OX40 agonist ivuxolimab in advanced cancers. General notes on the study: Ivuxolimab was a fully human IgG2 agonistic monoclonal antibody targeting the costimulatory receptor OX40 (CD134). The paper covers the monotherapy dose-escalation part of the phase I ivuxolimab trial, which included N of about 50 patients. Peripheral TCRbeta sequencing aimed to test whether ivuxolimab altered TCR sequence diversity and caused clonal T-cell expansion. Partial responses occurred in three dose-escalation patients, of whom one had hepatocellular carcinoma and two had cutaneous melanoma. Among the 50 to 55 dose-escalation patients, 19 had hepatocellular carcinoma, 15 or so melanoma, 9 renal cell carcinoma and 9 head and neck cancer. Patients were allowed to have had prior anti-PD-1, anti-PD-L1 or anti-CTLA-4 therapy, and 40% to 45% of the dose-escalation patients had been treated with checkpoint inhibitors. In the dose-escalation cohort, around four fifths of patients were male, and the mean age was roughly 60 years, with a range of roughly 23 to 85. Intravenous ivuxolimab was administered to patients every 2 weeks at six dose levels: 0.01, 0.1, 0.3, 1.5, 3 and 10 mg/kg. Points the paper makes about the study in general: After ivuxolimab, expanded clones were on average more numerous among CD8+ T cells than among CD4+ T cells. Low levels of normalized T-cell clonal expansion were also seen in some nonresponding patients. In the 0.1-3.0 mg/kg groups, partial responders had among the lowest normalized peripheral clonal expansion, particularly in CD8+ T cells. Which antigens the clonally expanded peripheral T cells were specific for was not determined. At doses from 0.1 to 3.0 mg/kg, clonal expansion was seen in both CD4+ and CD8+ blood T cells between baseline and week 6.

Patients with autoimmune disease history or receiving systemic immunosuppression were excluded from the trial. In every dose cohort, peripheral blood was drawn for TCR sequencing at baseline, cycle 4 day 1, and cycle 7 day 1. The samples were drawn from a first-in-human, open-label, multicenter phase I dose-escalation trial of ivuxolimab. The trial enrolled adults with locally advanced or metastatic head and neck squamous cell, hepatocellular, melanoma or renal cell carcinoma. CD4+ and CD8+ T cells were sorted separately from peripheral blood before TCR sequencing. About this clone: Its target antigen remains unknown. Per-base qualities were not stored, and no clone one base away is much larger.

The CDR3, cysteine through phenylalanine, is 13 amino acids long. Here the CDR3 DNA is all that survives: 39 bases in frame from base 1. The germline V gene yields SGHDT for CDR1 and YYEEEE for CDR2. V is pruned by 2 bases and J by 5 bases, leaving 3 bases of the junction without a gene match. For sequencing of the TCRbeta CDR3 region, genomic DNA was extracted from the sorted cells. The immunoSEQ Assay was used for sequencing of TCRbeta CDR3 regions. Sourced from immuneACCESS, this table was stored by TCRdb with only in-frame sequences that have V and J called. A share of the clones is absent; for the studies checked, an unresolved V gene accounts for under half, and the remainder has no known explanation. The sample includes about 94,000 clones, with 80% to 90% observed a single time. Jointly, the top ten make up about 0.29% of the sample.

Sequenced here: CD4+ or CD8+ T cells sorted from blood, sampled in a trial of the OX40 agonist ivuxolimab. This TCR was sampled from an adult with an advanced solid tumor such as melanoma, head and neck, liver or kidney cancer. This chain is built from TRBV5-6 and TRBJ1-2, and 7 junction bases match TRBD1. The encoded CDR3 is CASSLSGGYGYTF. The sequence in DNA is TGTGCCAGCAGCTTATCAGGGGGATATGGCTACACCTTC.